This T cell receptor (beta chain) was recorded in a study of shared T cell receptors in the human thymus. Produced via immunoSEQ multiplex PCR; TCRdb's table is partial and in-frame only. Among 500,000 to 550,000 clones listed, around 82% were seen once. Trimming removed 4 bases from V and 4 bases from J; junction bases left unmatched: 7. The CDR3 is 13 amino acids. Germline CDR1 SQVTM, CDR2 ANQGSEA. Separately, the same data were catalogued under a study of human thymus T cells. Per that study: The thymus was resected at corrective cardiac surgery. Related work showed strongly overlapping thymic repertoires across unrelated individuals.

This chain links TRBV29-1 with TRBJ2-7; 7 bases are shared with TRBD1. This TCR was sampled from a boy younger than two with a congenital heart defect. What was sequenced was thymocytes. The chain's CDR3 is CSVGADRVYEQYF. The CDR3 region has the DNA TGCAGCGTTGGGGCCGACAGGGTATACGAGCAGTACTTC.